This paragraph reports one T cell receptor (beta chain). The antigen remains undetermined. The data belong to a study of regulatory T cells in long-lasting Graves disease. iRepertoire HTBI primers and Arm-PCR of CDR3 regions built TCR beta libraries. TCRdb independently ran MiXCR on the multiplex PCR reads; one entry per CDR3 protein. The table lists under 500,000 distinct CDR3 sequences, about 20% of them singletons. Regarding the study as a whole: Investigators studied peripheral blood only, not thyroid tissue. Persistent disease preferred TRBV28, TRBJ1-2 and TRBJ2-5; new disease, TRBV20-1 and TRBJ2-1.

Germline assignment: CDR1 SNHLY and CDR2 FYNNEI. There are 20 residues in the CDR3. With V trimmed by 3 bases and J by 0 bases, 15 bases remained unmatched. The time point was: persistent/refractory GD, antithyroid drugs over 5 years with positive TRAb. After RNA was extracted from PBMCs, the TCR library was made from it. This chain joins TRBV2 and TRBJ2-1, with TRBD2 matching 9 bases. The receptor was isolated from a female donor with Graves disease. The specimen was peripheral blood mononuclear cells (PBMCs), collected when the disease was refractory, from a patient treated with antithyroid drugs. The CDR3 protein is CASSDPGTEIAGVSYNEQFF. CDR3 DNA sequence: TGTGCCAGCAGTGATCCCGGGACAGAGATAGCGGGAGTCTCCTACAATGAGCAGTTCTTC.